Many counts were recorded for the clone carrying this TCR beta chain. Its target is unknown. Germline CDR1 reads SGHAT; CDR2 reads FQNNGV. The CDR3 totals 14 residues. Trimming left V 3 bases short and J 4 bases short, with 11 bases between. The beta constant-region primer was an equimolar mix of two oligonucleotides covering TRBC1 and TRBC2. Four rounds of PCR amplified the ligated cDNA using nested alpha and beta constant-region primers plus SP2. MiXCR, applied by TCRdb to the UMI-ligation and nested PCR reads, yields one record per CDR3 protein. The table includes about 90,000 distinct CDR3 sequences, about 11% detected once. These data come from a study of naive and memory T cell subsets. Study-level results: Especially in CD8 cells, naive repertoires contained a few larger clonotypes, possibly CD45RA-re-expressing memory cells. Diversity fell and Gini index rose from naive through CM, EM, EMRA. Expression changes during T cell differentiation may affect RNA-based TCR counts.

CD8 T cells were positively selected from what remained after CD4 positive selection. Sample: naive CD4+ T cells from blood. This chain connects TRBV11-2 to TRBJ2-3; D is possibly TRBD1 or TRBD2 (5 bases each). This receptor was obtained from a human donor in good health. CDR3 region: CASSFSVGADTQYF. DNA for the CDR3: TGTGCCAGCAGCTTTAGCGTGGGGGCAGATACGCAGTATTTT.